The 30 T cell receptor beta chains in this list originate from one sample, sequenced in a study of cytomegalovirus exposure and HLA in healthy donors. The PCR ran on 60 Vbeta and 13 Jbeta primers. The table came from immunoSEQ multiplex PCR; TCRdb's copy has only in-frame clones and leaves some out. The sample consists of under 150,000 clones, roughly 68% of them appearing once. Material: PBMCs. These receptor sequences come from a man between 60 and 70 years old in good health and CMV-seronegative.

The J gene is TRBJ2-7, the V gene TRBV18; D uncertain. The CDR3 has 13 amino acids. CDR1 and CDR2 (germline): KGHSH, LQKENI. Trimming stripped 1 base from V and 5 bases from J, with 9 bases between. DNA for the CDR3: TGTGCCAGCTCACCACGTCGGCAGGACGAGCAGTACTTC. Amino acid sequence: CASSPRRQDEQYF. The full variable domain, rest sourced from reference TRBV18 and TRBJ2-7, is NAGVMQNPRHLVRRRGQEARLRCSPMKGHSHVYWYRQLPEEGLKFMVYLQKENIIDESGMPKERFSAEFPKEGPSILRIQQVVRGDSAAYFCASSPRRQDEQYFGPGTRLTVT.

V and J are TRBV18 and TRBJ1-5; 9 bases map to TRBD1. The germline V gene encodes CDR1 KGHSH and CDR2 LQKENI. The trim removed 1 base at V and 3 bases at J, leaving 4 bases unmatched. The CDR3 extends over 16 amino acids. The DNA for the CDR3 is TGTGCCAGCTCACCACGGGACAGGGATTTCAATCAGCCCCAGCATTTT. Amino acids: CASSPRDRDFNQPQHF.

This clone appeared a few times. The V gene is TRBV29-1, the J gene TRBJ2-3, with D tentatively TRBD2 (6 bases). The germline V gene has CDR1 SQVTM and CDR2 ANQGSEA. This CDR3 region has 14 residues. The V and J ends lost 6 bases and 2 bases respectively, with 15 bases between them. This CDR3 is CSVRELLSTDTQYF. In DNA, the CDR3 is TGCAGCGTCCGGGAGTTACTTTCCACAGATACGCAGTATTTT.

The rearrangement links TRBV9 to TRBJ1-6; the D is unclear. The CDR3 length is 12 residues. Trimming stripped 4 bases from V and 9 bases from J, with 8 bases between. The germline V gene encodes CDR1 SGDLS and CDR2 YYNGEE. The CDR3 DNA reads as TGTGCCAGCAGCTCACCGGGTTCACCCCTCCACTTT. This encodes CASSSPGSPLHF.

In DNA form, the CDR3 reads TGCAGCGTTGAGGTCAGGGGTAGAATAGGTGGCTACACCTTC. This codes for CSVEVRGRIGGYTF. The rearrangement joins TRBV29-1 to TRBJ1-2; D may be TRBD1 (6 bases). Germline lookup yields CDR1 SQVTM and CDR2 ANQGSEA. Trimming took off 3 bases at V and 7 bases at J, with 18 bases between the two ends. The CDR3 consists of 14 residues.

This clone occurred a few times. V usage is TRBV7-9 and J usage is TRBJ1-1; TRBD1 agrees at 7 bases. This CDR3 is built from 14 residues. V was pared by 4 bases and J by 1 base, with 3 bases of the junction left unmatched. Germline V gene sequence: CDR1 SEHNR, CDR2 FQNEAQ (reference sequence). CDR3 in DNA: TGTGCCAGCAGCTCACAGGGGTGGAACACTGAAGCTTTCTTT. This translates into CASSSQGWNTEAFF. Filled out from reference TRBV7-9 and TRBJ1-1, the complete variable domain reads DTGVSQNPRHKITKRGQNVTFRCDPISEHNRLYWYRQTLGQGPEFLTYFQNEAQLEKSRLLSDRFSAERPKGSFSTLEIQRTEQGDSAMYLCASSSQGWNTEAFFGQGTRLTVV.

This clone was detected a few times. The chain employs TRBV5-1 and TRBJ2-1; 14 bases fit TRBD2. The CDR3 extends over 16 amino acids. CDR1 is SGHRS and CDR2 is YFSETQ in the germline V gene. V shed 0 bases and J 8 bases; nucleotides not matched to a gene: 4. The CDR3 is CASSLEGLAGVDEQFF. The CDR3 bases are TGCGCCAGCAGCTTGGAGGGACTAGCGGGAGTAGATGAGCAGTTCTTC.

This clone was found a few times. The chain combines TRBV30 with TRBJ2-7, with D tentatively TRBD2 (5 bases). Germline assignment: CDR1 GTSNPN and CDR2 SVGIG (reference sequence). The CDR3 sequence is 15 residues long. Trimming stripped 0 bases from V and 0 bases from J, with 12 bases between. The CDR3, as DNA: TGTGCCTGGAGTGTACTAGACCCCAACTCCTACGAGCAGTACTTC. It codes for CAWSVLDPNSYEQYF.

The chain uses TRBV7-8 and TRBJ1-5; D call uncertain. Germline CDR1 and CDR2: SGHVS and FQNEAQ. CDR3 length: 14 residues. Trimming took 1 base from V and 8 from J, leaving 12 bases between them. CDR3 amino acids: CASSLVGGREPQHF. The CDR3 bases are TGTGCCAGCAGCTTAGTCGGAGGGAGGGAGCCCCAGCATTTT.

This clone appeared a single time. This chain uses TRBV2 with TRBJ1-2; D is unclear. Per germline, CDR1 SNHLY and CDR2 FYNNEI. With 3 bases removed from V and 3 bases from J, the gap between germline ends came to 8 bases. This CDR3 has 13 amino acids. CDR3 sequence reads: CASSEEGDYGYTF. CDR3 nucleotide sequence: TGTGCCAGCAGTGAGGAGGGTGACTATGGCTACACCTTC.

V and J are TRBV5-5 and TRBJ2-3; D remains ambiguous. Deletions cut 0 bases from V and 0 bases from J, with 5 bases between. The CDR3 loop spans 14 amino acids. From germline, CDR1 is SGHKS and CDR2 YYEKEE (reference sequence). CDR3 in DNA: TGTGCCAGCAGCTTGGAGCAAAGCACAGATACGCAGTATTTT. Its translation: CASSLEQSTDTQYF.

This clone appeared a few times. V is TRBV27 and J is TRBJ2-7; 11 nucleotides line up with TRBD2. From germline, CDR1 is MNHEY and CDR2 SMNVEV (reference sequence). V gave up 2 bases and J gave up 3 bases; unmatched junction bases: 9. This CDR3 has 17 residues. The CDR3 DNA reads as TGTGCCAGCAGTTTAAGGGGGCTAGCGGGAGGCAACTACGAGCAGTACTTC. Translating gives CASSLRGLAGGNYEQYF.

This clone was counted between two and nine times. This rearrangement joins TRBV18 to TRBJ2-7; D possibly corresponds to TRBD2 (5 bases). This CDR3 spans 13 amino acids. Germline V gene data show CDR1 as KGHSH and CDR2 as LQKENI. Trimming removed 3 bases from V and 3 bases from J, with 9 bases in between. Here the CDR3 reads CASSPGGGYEQYF. CDR3 nucleotides: TGTGCCAGCTCACCGGGCGGAGGCTACGAGCAGTACTTC.

The V call is TRBV13, the J call TRBJ2-7; 10 nucleotides match TRBD2. Germline loops: CDR1 PRHDT, CDR2 FYEKMQ (reference sequence). Trimming took 3 bases from V and 5 from J; bases not matched to a gene: 7. This CDR3 region has 15 residues. For the CDR3, the DNA is TGTGCCAGCAGCTTGGCTAGCGGGAGTGTCGACGAGCAGTACTTC. Its translation: CASSLASGSVDEQYF.

This rearrangement joins TRBV19 to TRBJ1-1, with a possible D match to TRBD1 (5 bases). The germline CDR1 and CDR2 sequences are LNHDA and SQIVND (reference sequence). CDR3 length equals 16 residues. Between the trimmed V and J ends, which lost 3 bases and 1 base, there was a span of 15 bases. The CDR3: CASSIRGSAGNTEAFF. The CDR3 bases are TGTGCCAGTAGTATTAGGGGTTCGGCCGGGAACACTGAAGCTTTCTTT. Full variable domain (missing parts from reference TRBV19 and TRBJ1-1): DGGITQSPKYLFRKEGQNVTLSCEQNLNHDAMYWYRQDPGQGLRLIYYSQIVNDFQKGDIAEGYSVSREKKESFPLTVTSAQKNPTAFYLCASSIRGSAGNTEAFFGQGTRLTVV.

This clone was counted a few times. This sequence joins TRBV25-1 and TRBJ2-3, with D maybe TRBD1 (5 bases). Trimming stripped 3 bases from V and 1 base from J, with 5 bases between. The CDR3 is made up of 13 amino acids. Germline assignment: CDR1 MGHDK and CDR2 SYGVNS. The DNA of the CDR3 is TGTGCCAGCAGTGACAGGGGCACAGATACGCAGTATTTT. This encodes CASSDRGTDTQYF.

CDR3 coding DNA: TGTGCCTGGAAACTCCATGGGGACACCTTCAATGAGCAGTTCTTC. Protein product: CAWKLHGDTFNEQFF. The chain joins TRBV30 to TRBJ2-1; maybe TRBD1 (6 bases). Germline assignment: CDR1 GTSNPN and CDR2 SVGIG (reference sequence). The CDR3 runs 15 residues. V shed 4 bases and J shed 6 bases, with 19 bases lying between them.

The sample holds a few counts of this clone. This chain joins TRBV19 and TRBJ2-3; 7 nucleotides agree with TRBD2. Germline CDR1 and CDR2: LNHDA and SQIVND (reference sequence). V was pared by 7 bases and J by 5 bases, with 6 bases of the junction left unmatched. This CDR3 contains 13 residues. CDR3 loop: CASTGGRLDTQYF. Written as DNA, the CDR3 is TGTGCCAGTACGGGCGGGAGATTAGATACGCAGTATTTT.

This chain joins TRBV10-1 and TRBJ2-5; TRBD2 matches 7 bases. This CDR3 is built from 15 residues. CDR1 and CDR2 from the germline V gene are WNHNN and SYGVQD (reference sequence). Losses at the gene ends were 8 bases for V and 5 bases for J; bases not matched to a gene: 14. The CDR3: CASSPGGRAWETQYF. The CDR3 coding sequence is TGCGCCAGCTCGCCCGGTGGGAGGGCCTGGGAGACCCAGTACTTC.

The genes are TRBV7-8 and TRBJ1-1; TRBD1 is a possible D gene (5 bases). The CDR3 extends over 16 amino acids. The germline CDR1 and CDR2 sequences are SGHVS and FQNEAQ. Trimming removed 5 bases at V and 1 base at J, with 17 bases between. DNA for the CDR3: TGTGCCAGCAGCGGCCGCCCCGCAGGGTGGAACACTGAAGCTTTCTTT. As protein: CASSGRPAGWNTEAFF. Full variable domain (remainder filled in from reference TRBV7-8 and TRBJ1-1): GAGVSQSPRYKVAKRGQDVALRCDPISGHVSLFWYQQALGQGPEFLTYFQNEAQLDKSGLPSDRFFAERPEGSVSTLKIQRTQQEDSAVYLCASSGRPAGWNTEAFFGQGTRLTVV.

This chain uses TRBV30 with TRBJ1-2; weak D call: TRBD1 (6 bases). The length of the CDR3 is 14 residues. The germline V gene encodes CDR1 GTSNPN and CDR2 SVGIG (reference sequence). Trimming removed 3 bases at V and 3 bases at J, with 14 bases between. CDR3 bases: TGTGCCTGGAGGATGGACAGTGCGGACTATGGCTACACCTTC. Amino acid sequence: CAWRMDSADYGYTF.

The J gene is TRBJ1-1, the V gene TRBV7-2, with unresolved D. Germline loops: CDR1 SGHTA, CDR2 FQGNSA. Trimming took off 1 base at V and 0 bases at J, with 6 bases between the two ends. The CDR3 consists of 14 residues. CDR3 region: CASSLGRLNTEAFF. The DNA for the CDR3 is TGTGCCAGCAGCTTAGGGCGGCTGAACACTGAAGCTTTCTTT.

This clone appeared a few times. V gene TRBV9 combines with J gene TRBJ2-2; D unresolved. V dropped 0 bases and J dropped 4 bases, with 7 bases sitting between them. This CDR3 has 14 amino acids. From germline, CDR1 is SGDLS and CDR2 YYNGEE. Here the CDR3 DNA reads TGTGCCAGCAGCGTAGCGCCCGGCACCGGGGAGCTGTTTTTT. Amino acid sequence: CASSVAPGTGELFF.

The chain has TRBV9 and TRBJ1-1; 9 bases map to TRBD1. Germline assignment: CDR1 SGDLS and CDR2 YYNGEE. This CDR3 contains 13 residues. V lost 4 bases and J lost 7; bases outside the gene matches: 5. This CDR3 reads CASSPWDRDEAFF. For the CDR3, the DNA is TGTGCCAGCAGCCCTTGGGACAGGGATGAAGCTTTCTTT.

The chain employs TRBV6-5 and TRBJ2-5, with D perhaps TRBD1 (5 bases). The V end was cut by 7 bases, the J end by 4 bases, with 13 bases between. The CDR3 is made up of 13 amino acids. Germline-derived CDR1 and CDR2 are MNHEY and SVGAGI. CDR3 amino acids: CASKVSGRETQYF. CDR3 DNA: TGTGCCAGCAAGGTCTCAGGGCGAGAGACCCAGTACTTC.

The V and J genes are TRBV7-9 and TRBJ2-7, with 11 nucleotides matching TRBD2. The trim removed 8 bases at V and 2 bases at J, leaving 20 bases unmatched. In germline, CDR1 is SEHNR, CDR2 FQNEAQ (reference sequence). The CDR3 runs 19 residues. The CDR3 reads CASRQAPEGLAGGPYEQYF. CDR3 nucleotides: TGTGCCAGCCGCCAGGCCCCGGAGGGCCTAGCGGGAGGTCCCTACGAGCAGTACTTC.

Here the CDR3 reads CASSPGLAGAYDEQYF. The CDR3 nucleotides are TGTGCCAGCAGCCCCGGACTAGCGGGAGCCTACGACGAGCAGTACTTC. The chain carries TRBV7-9 and TRBJ2-7; 13 bases are shared with TRBD2. Germline V lookup: CDR1 SEHNR, CDR2 FQNEAQ (reference sequence). This CDR3 spans 16 amino acids. The V and J ends lost 5 bases and 5 bases, in that order; junction bases with no gene match: 9.

CDR3 nucleotides: TGTGCCACCTCCCCCCCCGACAGGGGGATAAATCAGCCCCAGCATTTT. It encodes CATSPPDRGINQPQHF. This chain connects TRBV2 to TRBJ1-5, with TRBD1 matching 9 bases. Germline V lookup: CDR1 SNHLY, CDR2 FYNNEI. The ends lost 10 bases at V and 4 bases at J; junction bases unmatched: 14. This CDR3 has 16 residues.

The CDR3 protein is CASSLEGAAKNIQYF. The CDR3, as DNA: TGTGCCAGCAGCTTAGAAGGGGCAGCCAAAAACATTCAGTACTTC. V is TRBV7-9 and J is TRBJ2-4; a weak D match, TRBD1 (5 bases). This CDR3 has 15 amino acids. CDR1 SEHNR and CDR2 FQNEAQ come from the germline V gene (reference sequence). Trimming took off 1 base at V and 0 bases at J, with 7 bases between the two ends.

The rearrangement joins TRBV28 to TRBJ2-1, with 7 bases fitting TRBD2. CDR3 length: 16 amino acids. Trimming took 6 bases from V and 1 from J; bases not matched to a gene: 9. The germline V gene has CDR1 MDHEN and CDR2 SYDVKM. This CDR3 is CASSSVASGSYNEQFF. CDR3 coding DNA: TGTGCCAGCAGCTCCGTGGCTAGCGGATCCTACAATGAGCAGTTCTTC.